Below, one T cell receptor beta chain is given with its context. Antigen specificity is unknown. The data derive from a study of cytomegalovirus exposure and HLA in healthy donors. The study's findings and limits: A few chains linked to CMV were shown in vitro to be specific for CMV antigens. The listing of some 170 TCR beta chains classed them as cytomegalovirus-associated.

13 Jbeta primers and 60 Vbeta primers were used for the PCR. Assay: immunoSEQ multiplex PCR; the TCRdb copy retains only in-frame clones and omits some. The sample includes about 170,000 clones, around 62% of them seen just once. The receptor comes from a man aged 40-55 years in good health and CMV-seronegative. Sequenced material: PBMCs.

The CDR3 DNA reads TGTGCCAGCAGCTTAACCGGGCCAGGGGGTGAAGCTTTCTTT. Protein: CASSLTGPGGEAFF. This chain connects TRBV11-2 to TRBJ1-1; 7 bases are a match to TRBD1. The germline V gene encodes CDR1 SGHAT and CDR2 FQNNGV. The V gene end was trimmed by 2 bases and the J gene end by 7 bases; junction bases not matched to a gene: 7. The CDR3 sequence is 14 residues long.